Listed below are T cell receptor beta chains from one sample, sequenced in a study of T cells expressing NK-cell markers. For each CDR3 protein, TCRdb gives one entry from its re-call of the 5' RACE reads, without DNA. This listing includes a few hundred thousand distinct CDR3 sequences. The material sequenced was blood T cells: a sorted CD56 or NKG2C T cell subset, CD4+ or CD8+ T cells, or bulk PBMC T cells (not recorded which). These TCRs come from a young man in good health. CDR3s include the opening cysteine and the closing phenylalanine or tryptophan.

j_call v_call cdr3_aa
TRBJ2-5 TRBV4-2 CASSQDSGQRKGETQYF
TRBJ2-5 TRBV7-2 CASGEDPRVETQYF
TRBJ2-1 TRBV6-1 CASSRGQVGGNEQFF
TRBJ2-1 TRBV4-1 CASSQPGHRSYNEQFF
TRBJ1-5 TRBV12-3/TRBV12-4 CASNVIPDQPQHF
TRBJ2-7 TRBV19 CASSGPGSHEQYF
TRBJ2-3 TRBV20-1 CSADRTGSSTDTQYF
TRBJ2-1 TRBV30 CACNWDSSYNEQFF
TRBJ2-1 TRBV5-8 CASSLLGREANEQFF
TRBJ2-7 TRBV12-3/TRBV12-4 CASSRKTGVWYEQYF
TRBJ2-5 TRBV7-2 CASSLSDSTETQYF
TRBJ2-7 TRBV30 CAWKASRSSYEQYF
TRBJ1-1 TRBV7-2 CASSLGDGIGGRTEAFF
TRBJ2-3 TRBV5-6 CASSPFSDTQYF
TRBJ2-2 TRBV4-1 CASSQVGSTGELFF
TRBJ1-1 TRBV29-1 CSVENRGLNTEAFF
TRBJ2-5 TRBV5-1 CASSLARGRGETQYF
TRBJ2-7 TRBV4-3 CASSQDYGTGYEQYF
TRBJ1-5 TRBV4-2 CASSQEDVVQPQHF
TRBJ2-7 TRBV12-3/TRBV12-4 CASSRDRAYEQYF
TRBJ2-1 TRBV6-8 CASRPLGRASNEQFF
TRBJ2-5 TRBV20-1 CSAPKVGEYVTQYF
TRBJ2-3 TRBV10-3 CAIRGKTLLAGEAGTQYF
TRBJ2-5 TRBV7-9 CASSIQNRGRETQYF
TRBJ2-3 TRBV9 CASSVEASGTDTQYF
TRBJ2-1 TRBV2 CASSETGGLSSYNEQFF
TRBJ1-4 TRBV4-3 CASSQEGTGTRNEKLFF
TRBJ2-5 TRBV4-2 CASSQDGKNSETQYF
TRBJ2-2 TRBV19 CASGTTGGLGELFF
TRBJ2-5 TRBV5-1 CASSLVGQEAETQYF
TRBJ2-1 TRBV29-1 CSVEYGVDEQFF
TRBJ2-3 TRBV7-2 CASSVGLAGGTDTQYF
TRBJ1-2 TRBV29-1 CSVEAWFPYGYTF
TRBJ2-2 TRBV15 CATSRRTGELFF
TRBJ2-2 TRBV25-1 CASSGRDDGELFF
TRBJ1-1 TRBV5-5 CASSLRRGLMNTEAFF
TRBJ2-2 TRBV29-1 CSVDQGYSGELFF
TRBJ2-7 TRBV5-4 CASSSGLAGVPEQYF
TRBJ1-6 TRBV5-1 CASSPRDRAISPLHF
TRBJ2-1 TRBV5-1 CASSLQTSGRADEQFF
TRBJ1-6 TRBV6-1 CASGTGSDSPLHF
TRBJ2-1 TRBV5-5 CASSRTSGSSYNEQFF
TRBJ1-3 TRBV6-1 CASSDNSSGNTIYF
TRBJ1-2 TRBV12-3/TRBV12-4 CASSNVINYGYTF
TRBJ2-4 TRBV7-8 CASSLGVLHLAKNIQYF
TRBJ2-7 TRBV7-2 CASSRYRRDRLGYEQYF
TRBJ1-5 TRBV4-2 CASSQDGLTSNQPQHF
TRBJ2-1 TRBV11-1 CASSPKLGGPASEQFF
TRBJ2-1 TRBV5-1 CASSLGMHEQFF
TRBJ2-1 TRBV6-5 CASSYYGTSGSQFF
TRBJ2-7 TRBV6-5 CASSYGRDSSYEQYF
TRBJ2-2 TRBV4-2 CASSQLGLAGVGELFF
TRBJ2-1 TRBV12-5 CASGLVLLGLADPKLYNEQFF
TRBJ1-1 TRBV20-1 CSAGDSPSIPEAFF
TRBJ2-2 TRBV5-8 CATVVYMSTGELFF
TRBJ2-5 TRBV7-3 CASSGGALQETQYF
TRBJ2-3 TRBV4-2 CASSQEVQEIMSTDTQYF
TRBJ2-2 TRBV7-3 CASSLQGTNTGELFF
TRBJ1-1 TRBV10-3 CAIVGPDTEAFF